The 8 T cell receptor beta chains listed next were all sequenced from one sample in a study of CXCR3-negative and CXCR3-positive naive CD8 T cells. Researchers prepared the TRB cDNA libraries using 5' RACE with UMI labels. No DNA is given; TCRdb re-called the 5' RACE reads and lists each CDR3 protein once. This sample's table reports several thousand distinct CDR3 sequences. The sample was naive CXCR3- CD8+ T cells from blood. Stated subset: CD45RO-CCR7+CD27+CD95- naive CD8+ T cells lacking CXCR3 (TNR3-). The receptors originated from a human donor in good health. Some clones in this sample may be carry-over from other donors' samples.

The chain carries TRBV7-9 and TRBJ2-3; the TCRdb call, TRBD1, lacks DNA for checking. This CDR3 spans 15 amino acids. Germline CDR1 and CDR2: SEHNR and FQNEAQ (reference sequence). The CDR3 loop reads CASSRGRASTDTQYF.

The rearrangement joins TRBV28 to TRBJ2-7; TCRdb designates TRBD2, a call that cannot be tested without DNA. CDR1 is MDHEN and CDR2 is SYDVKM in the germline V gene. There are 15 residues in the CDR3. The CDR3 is CASTRLAGTSYQQYF.

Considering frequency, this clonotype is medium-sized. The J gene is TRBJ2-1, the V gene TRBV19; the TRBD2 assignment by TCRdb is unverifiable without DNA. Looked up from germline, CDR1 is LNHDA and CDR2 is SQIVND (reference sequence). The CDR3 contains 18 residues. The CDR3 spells CASSTPHLTSGRNNEQFF.

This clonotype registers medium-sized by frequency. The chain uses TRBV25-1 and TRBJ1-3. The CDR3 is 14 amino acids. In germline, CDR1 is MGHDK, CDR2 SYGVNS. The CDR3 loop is CASSEVGLGNTIYF. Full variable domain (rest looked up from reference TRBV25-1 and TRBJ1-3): EADIYQTPRYLVIGTGKKITLECSQTMGHDKMYWYQQDPGMELHLIHYSYGVNSTEKGDLSSESTVSRIRTEHFPLTLESARPSHTSQYLCASSEVGLGNTIYFGEGSWLTVV.

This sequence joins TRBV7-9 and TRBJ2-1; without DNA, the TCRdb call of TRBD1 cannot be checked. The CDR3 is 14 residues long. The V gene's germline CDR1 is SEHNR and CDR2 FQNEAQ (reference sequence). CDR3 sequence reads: CASSPRQGYNEQFF.

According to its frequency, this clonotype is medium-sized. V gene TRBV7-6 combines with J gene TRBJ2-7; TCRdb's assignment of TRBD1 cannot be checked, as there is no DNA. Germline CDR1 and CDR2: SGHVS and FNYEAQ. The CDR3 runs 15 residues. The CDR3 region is CASSLGQGLTYEQYF. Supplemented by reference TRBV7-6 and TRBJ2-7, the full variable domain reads GAGVSQSPRYKVTKRGQDVALRCDPISGHVSLYWYRQALGQGPEFLTYFNYEAQQDKSGLPNDRFSAERPEGSISTLTIQRTEQRDSAMYRCASSLGQGLTYEQYFGPGTRLTVT.

CDR3 sequence reads: CASSSAGAQHEQYF. This sequence joins TRBV7-9 and TRBJ2-7. CDR3 size: 14 residues. The germline V gene has CDR1 SEHNR and CDR2 FQNEAQ (reference sequence).

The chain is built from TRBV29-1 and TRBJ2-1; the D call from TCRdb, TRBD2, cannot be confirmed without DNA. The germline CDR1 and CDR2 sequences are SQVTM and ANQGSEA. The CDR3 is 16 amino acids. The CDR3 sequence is CSVEDLTSGRGNEQFF.